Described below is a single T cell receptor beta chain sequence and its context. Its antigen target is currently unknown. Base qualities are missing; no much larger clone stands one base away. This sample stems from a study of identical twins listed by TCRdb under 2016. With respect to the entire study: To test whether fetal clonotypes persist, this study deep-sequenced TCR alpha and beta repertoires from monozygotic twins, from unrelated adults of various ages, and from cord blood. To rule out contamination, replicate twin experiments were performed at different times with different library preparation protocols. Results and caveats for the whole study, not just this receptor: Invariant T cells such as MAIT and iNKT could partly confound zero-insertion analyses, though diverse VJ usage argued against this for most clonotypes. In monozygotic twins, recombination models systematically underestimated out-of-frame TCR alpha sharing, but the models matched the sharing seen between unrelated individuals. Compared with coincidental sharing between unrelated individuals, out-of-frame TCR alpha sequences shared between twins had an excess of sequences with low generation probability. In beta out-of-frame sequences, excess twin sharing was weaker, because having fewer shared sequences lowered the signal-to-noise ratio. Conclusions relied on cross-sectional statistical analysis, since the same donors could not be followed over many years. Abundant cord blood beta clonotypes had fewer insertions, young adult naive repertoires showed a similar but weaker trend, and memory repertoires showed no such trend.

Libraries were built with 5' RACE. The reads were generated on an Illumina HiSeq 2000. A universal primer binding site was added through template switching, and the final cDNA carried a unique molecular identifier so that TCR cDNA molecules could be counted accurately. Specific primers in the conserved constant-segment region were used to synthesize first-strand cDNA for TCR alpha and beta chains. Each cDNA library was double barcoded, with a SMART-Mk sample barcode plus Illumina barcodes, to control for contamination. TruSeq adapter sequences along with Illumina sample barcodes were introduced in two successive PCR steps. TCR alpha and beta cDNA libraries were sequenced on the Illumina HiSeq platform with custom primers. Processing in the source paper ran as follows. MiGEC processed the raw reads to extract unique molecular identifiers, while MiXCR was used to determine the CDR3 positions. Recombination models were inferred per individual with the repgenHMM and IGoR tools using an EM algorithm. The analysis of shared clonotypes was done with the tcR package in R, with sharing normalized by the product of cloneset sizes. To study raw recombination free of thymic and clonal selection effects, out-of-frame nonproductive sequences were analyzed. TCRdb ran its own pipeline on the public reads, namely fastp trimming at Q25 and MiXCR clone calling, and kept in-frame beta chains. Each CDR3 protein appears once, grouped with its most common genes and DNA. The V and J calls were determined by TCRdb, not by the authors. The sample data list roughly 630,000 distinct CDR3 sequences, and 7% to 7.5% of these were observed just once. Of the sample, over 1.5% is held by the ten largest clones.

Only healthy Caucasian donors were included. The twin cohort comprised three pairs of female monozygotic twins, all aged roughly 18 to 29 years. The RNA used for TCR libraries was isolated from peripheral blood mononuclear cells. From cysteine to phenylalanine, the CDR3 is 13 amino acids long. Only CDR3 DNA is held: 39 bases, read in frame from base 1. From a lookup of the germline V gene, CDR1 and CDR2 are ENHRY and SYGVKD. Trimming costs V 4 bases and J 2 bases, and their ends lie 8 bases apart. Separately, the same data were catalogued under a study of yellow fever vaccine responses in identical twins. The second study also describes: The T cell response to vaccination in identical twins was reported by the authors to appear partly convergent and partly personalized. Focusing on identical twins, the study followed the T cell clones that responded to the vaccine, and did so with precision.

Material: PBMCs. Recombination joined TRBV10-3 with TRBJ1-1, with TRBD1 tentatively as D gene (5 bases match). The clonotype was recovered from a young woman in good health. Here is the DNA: TGTGCCATCAGTGTGCAGGGAAACACTGAAGCTTTCTTT. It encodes CAISVQGNTEAFF.